This record concerns one T cell receptor beta chain sequence. The CDR3 consists of 16 residues. Germline loops: CDR1 SGHTA, CDR2 FQGNSA. The germline V and J ends were trimmed by 0 bases and 2 bases, with 14 bases remaining between them. The sample originates from a study of blood T cells in healthy people across ages. With a J-beta primer mix and a sample-barcoded 5' primer, a second PCR ran about 6 to 11 cycles. TCRdb processed the 5' RACE reads anew with MiXCR; each CDR3 protein has one entry. The sample yields 1,300,000 or so distinct CDR3 sequences, 55% to 75% seen once. The chain is built from TRBV7-2 and TRBJ2-7, with D possibly matching TRBD2 (7 bases). The origin of this receptor is a young man in good health. Sequenced: blood. In nucleotides, the CDR3 is TGTGCCAGCAGCTTAGCAGGGGGGGAGGGGACCTACGAGCAGTACTTC. As protein: CASSLAGGEGTYEQYF.